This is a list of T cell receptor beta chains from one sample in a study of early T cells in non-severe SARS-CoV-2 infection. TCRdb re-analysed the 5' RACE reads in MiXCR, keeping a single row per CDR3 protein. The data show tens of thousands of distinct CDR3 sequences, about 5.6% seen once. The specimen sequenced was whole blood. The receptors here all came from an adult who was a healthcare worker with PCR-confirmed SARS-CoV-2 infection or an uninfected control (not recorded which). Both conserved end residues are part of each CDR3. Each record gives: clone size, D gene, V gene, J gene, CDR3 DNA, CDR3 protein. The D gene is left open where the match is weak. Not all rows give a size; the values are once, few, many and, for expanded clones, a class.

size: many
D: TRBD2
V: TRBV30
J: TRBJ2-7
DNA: TGTGCCTGGAGGAATAGCGGGTCCTACGAGCAGTACTTC
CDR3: CAWRNSGSYEQYF

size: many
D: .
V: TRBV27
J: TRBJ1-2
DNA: TGTGCCAGCAGGTGGAACGTAGCCGAGAGGGGCTACACCTTC
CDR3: CASRWNVAERGYTF

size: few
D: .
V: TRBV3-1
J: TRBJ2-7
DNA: TGTGCCAGCAGCCCCCTCTTCGGGGAATTCGACGAGCAGTACTTC
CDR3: CASSPLFGEFDEQYF

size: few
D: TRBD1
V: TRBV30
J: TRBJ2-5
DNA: TGTGCCTGGAGTACCCCAGATAGGGGGCGCAAAGAGACCCAGTACTTC
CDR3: CAWSTPDRGRKETQYF

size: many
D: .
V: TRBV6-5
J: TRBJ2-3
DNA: TGTGCCAGCAGTTACTCTTGGCGGGCCCTCACAGATACGCAGTATTTT
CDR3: CASSYSWRALTDTQYF

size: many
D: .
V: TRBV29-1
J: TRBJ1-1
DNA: TGCAGCGTTATGTCCGCTGAAGCTTTCTTT
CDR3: CSVMSAEAFF

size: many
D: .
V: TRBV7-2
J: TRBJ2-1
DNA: TGTGCCAGCAGCTTAGTTCGGAGCTCCTACAATGAGCAGTTCTTC
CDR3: CASSLVRSSYNEQFF

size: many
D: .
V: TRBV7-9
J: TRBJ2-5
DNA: TGTGCCAGCAGCTCATCTAGAAAAGAGACCCAGTACTTC
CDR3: CASSSSRKETQYF

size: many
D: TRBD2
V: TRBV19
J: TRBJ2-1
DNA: TGTGCCAGTACCTTGGGGGGGGACTACAATGAGCAGTTCTTC
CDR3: CASTLGGDYNEQFF

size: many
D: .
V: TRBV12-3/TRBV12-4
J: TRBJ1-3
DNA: TGTGCCAGCAGTTCACGACAGGGAAACACCATATATTTT
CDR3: CASSSRQGNTIYF

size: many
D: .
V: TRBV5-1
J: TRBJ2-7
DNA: TGCGCCAGCAGCTTCGACACCCGTCGTTTCCCCTACGAGCAGTACTTC
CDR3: CASSFDTRRFPYEQYF

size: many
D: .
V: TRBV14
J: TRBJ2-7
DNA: TGTGCCAGCAGCCTCCCCTTCGGGGGATCCGAGCAGTACTTC
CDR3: CASSLPFGGSEQYF

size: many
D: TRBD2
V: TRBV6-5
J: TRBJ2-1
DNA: TGTGCCAGCAGACCGTCGGTTCTAGCGGGGGCCTACAATGAGCAGTTCTTC
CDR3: CASRPSVLAGAYNEQFF

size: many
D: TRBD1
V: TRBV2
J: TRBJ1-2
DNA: TGTGCCAGCAGGGCGGGACAGTCATATGGCTACACCTTC
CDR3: CASRAGQSYGYTF

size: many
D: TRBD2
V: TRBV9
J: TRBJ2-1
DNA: TGTGCCAGCAGCGTAGTTCCGTCCAGCGGGGGCCTAAATGAGCAGTTCTTC
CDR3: CASSVVPSSGGLNEQFF

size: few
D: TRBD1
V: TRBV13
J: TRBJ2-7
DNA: TGTGCCAGCAGCCTCAGAGGGGGACAGGGCTTCCACGAGCAGTACTTC
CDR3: CASSLRGGQGFHEQYF

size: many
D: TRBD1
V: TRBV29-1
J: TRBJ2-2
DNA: TGCAGCGCCGGATCGGGACAGGGTGACACCGGGGAGCTGTTTTTT
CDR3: CSAGSGQGDTGELFF

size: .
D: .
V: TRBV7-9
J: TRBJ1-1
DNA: TGTGCCAGCAGCTCCCTGGCTGGGAACACTGAAGCTTTCTTT
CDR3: CASSSLAGNTEAFF

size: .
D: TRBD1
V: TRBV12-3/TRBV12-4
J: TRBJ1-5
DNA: TGTGCCAGCAGTACGGACCGGGACAGGATCTTTAGCAATCAGCCCCAGCATTTT
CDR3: CASSTDRDRIFSNQPQHF

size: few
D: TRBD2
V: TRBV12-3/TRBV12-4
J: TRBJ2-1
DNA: TGTGCCAGCAGTTTACTAGCGGGGGCCTACAATGAGCAGTTCTTC
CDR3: CASSLLAGAYNEQFF

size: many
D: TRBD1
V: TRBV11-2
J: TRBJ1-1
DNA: TGTGCCAGCAGCAAGCGGGACAGCAACACTGAAGCTTTCTTT
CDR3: CASSKRDSNTEAFF

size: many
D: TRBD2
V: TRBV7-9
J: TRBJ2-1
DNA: TGTGCCAGCAGCGGAACTAGCGGGAGCTCCTACAATGAGCAGTTCTTC
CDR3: CASSGTSGSSYNEQFF

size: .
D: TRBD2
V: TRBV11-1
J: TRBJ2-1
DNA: TGTGCCAGCAGCTTCCTAGCGGGGGCCCTCCGGGTCAATGAGCAGTTCTTC
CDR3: CASSFLAGALRVNEQFF

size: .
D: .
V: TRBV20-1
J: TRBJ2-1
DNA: TGCGGTGCTAGAGTGGACGGGCCTGTTAGCGATGAGCAGTTCTTC
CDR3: CGARVDGPVSDEQFF

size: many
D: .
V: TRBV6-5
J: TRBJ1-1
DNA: TGTGCCAGCAGGCCTGGGGGGGATTTCACTGAAGCTTTCTTT
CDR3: CASRPGGDFTEAFF

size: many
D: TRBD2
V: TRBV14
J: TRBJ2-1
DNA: TGTGCCAGCAGCCCAGCGGGGGCCTACAATGAGCAGTTCTTC
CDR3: CASSPAGAYNEQFF

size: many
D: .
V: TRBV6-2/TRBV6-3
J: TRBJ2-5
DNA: TGTGCCAGCAAGGACCCCTCGGAGACCCAGTACTTC
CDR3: CASKDPSETQYF

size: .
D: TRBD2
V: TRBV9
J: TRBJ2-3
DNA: TGTGCCAGCAGCATTTTAGCGGGGGGGAGCACAGATACGCAGTATTTT
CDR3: CASSILAGGSTDTQYF

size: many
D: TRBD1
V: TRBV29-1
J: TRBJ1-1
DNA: TGCAGCGCCCACCCGGGACAGGGAGGGACTGAAGCTTTCTTT
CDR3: CSAHPGQGGTEAFF

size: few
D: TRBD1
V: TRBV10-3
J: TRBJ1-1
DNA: TGTGCCATCACAACGGGACAGGGCGGCACTGAAGCTTTCTTT
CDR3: CAITTGQGGTEAFF

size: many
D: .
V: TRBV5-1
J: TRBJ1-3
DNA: TGCGCCAGCAGCCGGGACCGTCCCGATACTGGAAACACCATATATTTT
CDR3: CASSRDRPDTGNTIYF

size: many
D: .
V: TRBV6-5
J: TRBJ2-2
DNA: TGTGCCAGCATCCCGAGGGGAACCGGGGAGCTGTTTTTT
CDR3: CASIPRGTGELFF

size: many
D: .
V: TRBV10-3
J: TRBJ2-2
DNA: TGTGCCATCAGTGTCACGGGGAACACCGGGGAGCTGTTTTTT
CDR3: CAISVTGNTGELFF

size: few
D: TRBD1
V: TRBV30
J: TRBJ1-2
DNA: TGTGCCTGGAGTGTGGGGACAGGGCGCGGCTACACCTTC
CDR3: CAWSVGTGRGYTF

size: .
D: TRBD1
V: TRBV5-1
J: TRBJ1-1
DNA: TGCGCCAGCAGCTTAAACAGGGGAGGGACTGAAGCTTTCTTT
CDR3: CASSLNRGGTEAFF

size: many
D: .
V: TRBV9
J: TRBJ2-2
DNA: TGTGCCAGCAGCGTAGTTCTGGGCGGGGAGCTGTTTTTT
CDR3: CASSVVLGGELFF

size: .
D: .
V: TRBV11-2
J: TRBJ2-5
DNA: TGTGCCAGCAGCTTAGGTCTCATATCAGAGACCCAGTACTTC
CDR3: CASSLGLISETQYF

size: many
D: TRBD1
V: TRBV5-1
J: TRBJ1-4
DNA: TGCGCCAGCAGCCTGACAGGGGGCGATGAAAAACTGTTTTTT
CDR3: CASSLTGGDEKLFF

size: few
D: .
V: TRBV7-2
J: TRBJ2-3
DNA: TGTGCCAGCAGGAGCAGTACCGATACGCAGTATTTT
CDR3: CASRSSTDTQYF

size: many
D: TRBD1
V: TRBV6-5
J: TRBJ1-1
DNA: TGTGCCAGCTGGGACAGGCCGGGATCTGAAGCTTTCTTT
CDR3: CASWDRPGSEAFF

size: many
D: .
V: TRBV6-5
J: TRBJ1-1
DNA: TGTGCCAGCAGTTATCTCGGACAAATTGAAGCTTTCTTT
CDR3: CASSYLGQIEAFF

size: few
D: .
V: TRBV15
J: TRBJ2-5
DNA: TGTGCCACCAGCAGGGACTGGGAGCAAGAGACCCAGTACTTC
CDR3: CATSRDWEQETQYF

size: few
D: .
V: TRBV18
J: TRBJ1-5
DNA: TGTGCCAGCTCACCATACGGCCAGCCAGGGGATCAGCCCCAGCATTTT
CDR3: CASSPYGQPGDQPQHF

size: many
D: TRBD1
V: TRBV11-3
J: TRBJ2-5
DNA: TGTGCCAGCAGCCCTAGGACAGGTGAACAAGAGACCCAGTACTTC
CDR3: CASSPRTGEQETQYF

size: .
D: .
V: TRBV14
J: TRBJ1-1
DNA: TGTGCCAGCAGCGTGTGGGTTTACACTGAAGCTTTCTTT
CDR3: CASSVWVYTEAFF

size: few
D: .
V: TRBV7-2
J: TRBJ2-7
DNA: TGTGCCAGCAGCTTCACTCGGGCCTCCCACTACGAGCAGTACTTC
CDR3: CASSFTRASHYEQYF

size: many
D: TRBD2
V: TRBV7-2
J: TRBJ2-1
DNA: TGTGCCAGCAGCTTAGCGCTCTTGGCTAGCGGCTACAATGAGCAGTTCTTC
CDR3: CASSLALLASGYNEQFF

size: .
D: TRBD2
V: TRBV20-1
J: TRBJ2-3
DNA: TGCAGTGCTAGAGCGGGAGGGGGAGATACGCAGTATTTT
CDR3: CSARAGGGDTQYF

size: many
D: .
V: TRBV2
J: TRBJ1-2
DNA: TGTGCCAGCGAAGGGGATGACTATGGCTACACCTTC
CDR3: CASEGDDYGYTF

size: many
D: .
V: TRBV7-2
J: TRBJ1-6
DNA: TGTGCCAGCAGCTTTGGTCATGGGTGGCAGTATAATTCACCCCTCCACTTT
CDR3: CASSFGHGWQYNSPLHF

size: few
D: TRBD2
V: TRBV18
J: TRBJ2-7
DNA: TGTGCCAGCTCACCTCAGTTAGCGGGAGGGCAGGACGAGCAGTACTTC
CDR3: CASSPQLAGGQDEQYF

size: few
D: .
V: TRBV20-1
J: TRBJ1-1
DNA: TGCAGTGCTAGAGATTGGGCGGTTACAGGGACTGAAGCTTTCTTT
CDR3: CSARDWAVTGTEAFF

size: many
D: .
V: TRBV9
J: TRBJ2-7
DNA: TGTGCCAGCAGCTATAGGGGAGCAGCTGACTACGAGCAGTACTTC
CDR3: CASSYRGAADYEQYF